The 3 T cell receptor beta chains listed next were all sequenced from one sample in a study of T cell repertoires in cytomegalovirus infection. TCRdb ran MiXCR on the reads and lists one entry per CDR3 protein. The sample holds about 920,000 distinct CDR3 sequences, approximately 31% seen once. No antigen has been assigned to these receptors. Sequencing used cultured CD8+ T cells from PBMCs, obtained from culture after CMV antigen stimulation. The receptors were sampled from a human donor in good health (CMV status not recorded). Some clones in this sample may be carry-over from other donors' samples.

In nucleotides, the CDR3 is TGTGCCAGCAGCTTATCAGGGACAGGGGTCGGACCCTACGAGCAGTACTTC. Protein product: CASSLSGTGVGPYEQYF. This chain connects TRBV7-9 to TRBJ2-7, with TRBD1 matching 10 bases. The germline CDR1 and CDR2 sequences are SEHNR and FQNEAQ (reference sequence). V lost 2 bases, J lost 2 bases, and 9 bases stayed unmatched. The CDR3 consists of 17 residues. Looking up the rest from reference TRBV7-9 and TRBJ2-7 gives the full variable domain: DTGVSQNPRHKITKRGQNVTFRCDPISEHNRLYWYRQTLGQGPEFLTYFQNEAQLEKSRLLSDRFSAERPKGSFSTLEIQRTEQGDSAMYLCASSLSGTGVGPYEQYFGPGTRLTVT.

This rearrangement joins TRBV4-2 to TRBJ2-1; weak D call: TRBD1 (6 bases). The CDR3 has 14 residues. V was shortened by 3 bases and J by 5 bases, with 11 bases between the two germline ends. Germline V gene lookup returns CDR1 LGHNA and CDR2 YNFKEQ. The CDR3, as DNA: TGTGCCAGCAGCCATCAGGGGACGAACAATGAGCAGTTCTTC. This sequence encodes CASSHQGTNNEQFF.

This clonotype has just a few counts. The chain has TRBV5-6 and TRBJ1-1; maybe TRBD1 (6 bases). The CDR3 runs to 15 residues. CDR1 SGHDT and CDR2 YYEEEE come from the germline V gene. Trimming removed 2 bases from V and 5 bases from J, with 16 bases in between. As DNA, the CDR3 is TGTGCCAGCAGCTTACGTCCAGGGGAGGGAACTGAAGCTTTCTTT. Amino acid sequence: CASSLRPGEGTEAFF.